This TCR beta chain emerged from a study of T cell responses to AZD1222 COVID-19 vaccine. Overall study findings and caveats: Recipients of AZD1222 seropositive at baseline numbered only 6 or 7. Donors, mostly white British, included more females; clonal diversity was possibly underestimated. Repertoire sampling was restricted to post-peak T cell response timepoints. Across spike, vaccine-associated CD4 TCRs were found, dominant at 160-218 and 743-854.

Regarding this clone: Its target is not known.

Repertoires were generated with immunoSEQ multiplex PCR, while TCRdb's copy carries only in-frame clones and drops some. The repertoire consists of about 180,000 clones, with around nine tenths occurring once and the leading ten covering 2.6%. The CDR3 is 12 amino acids. Germline CDR1 and CDR2: WSHSY and SAAADI. Trimming at V came to 7 bases and at J to 3 bases, leaving 3 bases not matched to a gene. This chain connects TRBV10-2 to TRBJ2-7; 7 nucleotides align to TRBD2. The clonotype comes from an adult in good health. Sequenced material: peripheral blood, taken on day 0 of AZD1222 vaccination. CDR3 amino acids: CASKERDYEQYF. The CDR3 DNA sequence: TGCGCCAGCAAGGAGCGGGACTACGAGCAGTACTTC.